These T cell receptor beta chains were read from a single sample in a study of T cell responses to AZD1222 COVID-19 vaccine. TCRdb's copy holds only in-frame clones and misses some; the assay was immunoSEQ multiplex PCR. The sample consists of fewer than 110,000 clones, nearly 90% of them appearing once. The input for sequencing was peripheral blood, taken 28 days after the second AZD1222 dose. These receptors came from an adult who received the AZD1222 COVID-19 vaccine. CDR3s include the opening cysteine and the closing phenylalanine or tryptophan. Fields, in order: clone size, CDR3 length, V gene, J gene, D gene, CDR3 DNA, CDR3 protein. A D gene is named only where the DNA matches it firmly. Not every row has a clone size; where given, it reads once, few, many or a size class.

NA	17	TRBV7-2	TRBJ2-1	NA	TGTGCCAGCAGCTTAGTGGGGGGGGCACTCTCCTACAATGAGCAGTTCTTC	CASSLVGGALSYNEQFF
NA	16	TRBV3-1/TRBV3-2	TRBJ1-2	NA	TGTGCCAGCAGCCCAGGACGGGGGGGCGCCCATGATGGCTACACCTTC	CASSPGRGGAHDGYTF
NA	14	TRBV18	TRBJ1-6	NA	TGTGCCAGCTCTTCGGCCCCGATTAATTCACCCCTCCACTTT	CASSSAPINSPLHF
NA	12	TRBV6-5	TRBJ2-5	TRBD2	TGTGCTAGCGGGGCTAATCAAGAGACCCAGTACTTC	CASGANQETQYF
NA	17	TRBV5-1	TRBJ2-2	NA	TGCGCCAGCAGCTTCCACGTCGGGGCCGCGAACACCGGGGAGCTGTTTTTT	CASSFHVGAANTGELFF
NA	15	TRBV18	TRBJ2-1	TRBD1	TGTGCCAGCTCACCACGACAGGGCTACTACAATGAGCAGTTCTTC	CASSPRQGYYNEQFF
NA	13	TRBV29-1	TRBJ1-1	TRBD1	TGCAGCGCCCGCGGGACAGGGGGCACTGAAGCTTTCTTT	CSARGTGGTEAFF
NA	16	TRBV7-2	TRBJ1-1	TRBD1	TGTGCCAGCAGCTTAGGGGACAGGGGGCCGGGCACTGAAGCTTTCTTT	CASSLGDRGPGTEAFF
NA	12	TRBV30	TRBJ2-7	NA	TGTGCCTGGAGTGTTAATCTCTACGAGCAGTACTTC	CAWSVNLYEQYF
NA	20	TRBV5-1	TRBJ2-6	TRBD1	TGCGCCAGCAGCTTAGGGGGCCCGGGGACGCCCAGCTCTGGGGCCAACGTCCTGACTTTC	CASSLGGPGTPSSGANVLTF
NA	16	TRBV2	TRBJ1-6	NA	TGTGCCAGCAGTGAGTGGCAGAGCTCCTATAATTCACCCCTCCACTTT	CASSEWQSSYNSPLHF
NA	12	TRBV6-6	TRBJ1-6	NA	TGTGCCAGCAGTTACGATGGGTCACCCCTCCACTTT	CASSYDGSPLHF
NA	13	TRBV18	TRBJ2-2	NA	TGTGCCAGCTCACCTGACCGGGCCGGGGAGCTGTTTTTT	CASSPDRAGELFF
NA	16	TRBV3-1/TRBV3-2	TRBJ2-7	TRBD1	TGTGCCAGCAGCCAGTCGACAGGGGTGGGCCGGATAGAGCAGTACTTC	CASSQSTGVGRIEQYF
NA	16	TRBV11-3	TRBJ2-3	TRBD2	TGTGCCAGCAGCCCTGGGACTAGCGGACTCACAGATACGCAGTATTTT	CASSPGTSGLTDTQYF
NA	15	TRBV12-5	TRBJ2-1	TRBD1	TGTGCTAGTGGTACAAAAGACAGGGGGTTCGGTGAGCAGTTCTTC	CASGTKDRGFGEQFF
NA	16	TRBV6-2/TRBV6-3	TRBJ1-1	NA	TGTGCCAGCAGTTACTCCACTCGAGGCACAGGCACTGAAGCTTTCTTT	CASSYSTRGTGTEAFF
few	14	TRBV11-2	TRBJ2-5	NA	TGTGCCAGCAGCTTAGGTAGCGTGGGGGAGACCCAGTACTTC	CASSLGSVGETQYF
NA	18	TRBV6-4	TRBJ1-2	TRBD1	TGTGCCAGCAGTGCCCGAGGGGACAGGGACCTTAGGGGTGGTGGCTACACCTTC	CASSARGDRDLRGGGYTF
NA	14	TRBV6-5	TRBJ1-3	NA	TGTGCCAGCATCAGGACAGCCACTGGAAACACCATATATTTT	CASIRTATGNTIYF
NA	16	TRBV4-2	TRBJ1-6	TRBD1	TGTGCCAGCAGCCAAGATCTCGGGACAGGGAATTCACCCCTCCACTTT	CASSQDLGTGNSPLHF
NA	15	TRBV29-1	TRBJ2-4	NA	TGCAGCGTTGTCCGCCTCGGGGGACTGATAAACATTCAGTACTTC	CSVVRLGGLINIQYF
NA	14	TRBV7-2	TRBJ1-3	NA	TGTGCCAGCAGCTTAGGACTCTCTGGAAACACCATATATTTT	CASSLGLSGNTIYF
NA	16	TRBV18	TRBJ2-3	TRBD2	TGTGCCAGCTCACGAGCAGCGGGGGCTATTCCCGATACGCAGTATTTT	CASSRAAGAIPDTQYF
NA	15	TRBV19	TRBJ1-1	NA	TGTGCCAGTAGTACGTCCGGGACACAGAACACTGAAGCTTTCTTT	CASSTSGTQNTEAFF
NA	13	TRBV13	TRBJ2-7	TRBD1	TGTGCCAGCAGCTCCGGGACAGGGCGCGAGCAGTACTTC	CASSSGTGREQYF
NA	16	TRBV4-1	TRBJ1-6	NA	TGCGCCAGCAGCACCGGTCACGGGGGTCCCAATTCACCCCTCCACTTT	CASSTGHGGPNSPLHF
few	12	TRBV6-5	TRBJ2-3	TRBD1	TGTGCCAGCAGGACAGGGGGTGGTACGCAGTATTTT	CASRTGGGTQYF
NA	16	TRBV4-1	TRBJ2-7	TRBD1	TGCGCCAGCAGCCAAGAATCCGGGACAGGGGCCTACGAGCAGTACTTC	CASSQESGTGAYEQYF
NA	16	TRBV5-4	TRBJ1-3	TRBD1	TGTGCCAGCAGCCGAATTGACAGGGGCTCTGGAAACACCATATATTTT	CASSRIDRGSGNTIYF
NA	15	TRBV5-1	TRBJ1-1	NA	TGCGCCAGCAGCTTGTGGGTTCGGATGAACACTGAAGCTTTCTTT	CASSLWVRMNTEAFF
once	13	TRBV5-6	TRBJ2-2	NA	TGTGCCAGCAGCTTCAGGGCCGGCGGGGAGCTGTTTTTT	CASSFRAGGELFF
NA	15	TRBV11-2	TRBJ1-5	NA	TGTGCCAGCAGCTCCCGACAGGCTAGCAATCAGCCCCAGCATTTT	CASSSRQASNQPQHF
NA	15	TRBV9	TRBJ2-7	TRBD1	TGTGCCAGCAGCGTAGCGGGACAGGGGACATACGAGCAGTACTTC	CASSVAGQGTYEQYF
NA	15	TRBV5-1	TRBJ2-1	TRBD2	TGCGCCAGCAGCGAGCGAGCGGGGGGCTACAATGAGCAGTTCTTC	CASSERAGGYNEQFF
NA	13	TRBV7-2	TRBJ1-5	TRBD1	TGTGCCAGCAGCGCAGGGGGCGTTCAGCCCCAGCATTTT	CASSAGGVQPQHF
NA	16	TRBV28	TRBJ1-4	NA	TGTGCCAGCAGTTTAGGGGGCGCATCAAATAATGAAAAACTGTTTTTT	CASSLGGASNNEKLFF
NA	12	TRBV19	TRBJ1-2	NA	TGTGCCAGTAGTCTGTACAGGGATGGCTACACCTTC	CASSLYRDGYTF
NA	16	TRBV28	TRBJ1-6	NA	TGTGCCAGCAGTTTAGGTCTTGCTGGCTTAAATTCACCCCTCCACTTT	CASSLGLAGLNSPLHF
NA	12	TRBV5-1	TRBJ1-5	NA	TGCGCCAGCAGCGAGGACGGTCAGCCCCAGCATTTT	CASSEDGQPQHF
NA	15	TRBV18	TRBJ2-5	NA	TGTGCCAGCTCACCGACCTACCAAAGTCCGGAGACCCAGTACTTC	CASSPTYQSPETQYF
NA	14	TRBV10-3	TRBJ1-1	NA	TGTGCCATCAGTGAGTCCAGGACCAACACTGAAGCTTTCTTT	CAISESRTNTEAFF
NA	15	TRBV19	TRBJ1-5	NA	TGTGCCAGTAGTGTGACTGTCATTGCCAATCAGCCCCAGCATTTT	CASSVTVIANQPQHF
NA	14	TRBV5-5	TRBJ2-2	TRBD2	TGTGCCAGCAGCTCCCTTAGCGGGGGTGGGGAGCTGTTTTTT	CASSSLSGGGELFF
NA	13	TRBV2	TRBJ2-7	NA	TGTGCCAGCAGTGGCCTCCAGGGGAACGAGCAGTACTTC	CASSGLQGNEQYF
NA	16	TRBV19	TRBJ2-6	NA	TGTGCCAGTAGTCGACAGGAGGGCTCTGGGGCCAACGTCCTGACTTTC	CASSRQEGSGANVLTF
NA	15	TRBV19	TRBJ1-5	NA	TGTGCCAGTAGTCCCGACAGTTATAGCAATCAGCCCCAGCATTTT	CASSPDSYSNQPQHF
NA	16	TRBV5-4	TRBJ1-6	TRBD1	TGTGCCAGCTCCGGGACAGAGAGCTCCTATAATTCACCCCTCCACTTT	CASSGTESSYNSPLHF
NA	18	TRBV23-1	TRBJ1-2	NA	TGCGCCAGCAGTCAATCTTCCATTGAGAGCACCCCTAACTATGGCTACACCTTC	CASSQSSIESTPNYGYTF
NA	13	TRBV6-1	TRBJ2-1	NA	TGTGCCAGCAGTGAAATGGTAGCAGGTGAGCAGTTCTTC	CASSEMVAGEQFF
NA	13	TRBV27	TRBJ1-5	NA	TGTGCCAGCAGTTTGTCTGGACATCAGCCCCAGCATTTT	CASSLSGHQPQHF